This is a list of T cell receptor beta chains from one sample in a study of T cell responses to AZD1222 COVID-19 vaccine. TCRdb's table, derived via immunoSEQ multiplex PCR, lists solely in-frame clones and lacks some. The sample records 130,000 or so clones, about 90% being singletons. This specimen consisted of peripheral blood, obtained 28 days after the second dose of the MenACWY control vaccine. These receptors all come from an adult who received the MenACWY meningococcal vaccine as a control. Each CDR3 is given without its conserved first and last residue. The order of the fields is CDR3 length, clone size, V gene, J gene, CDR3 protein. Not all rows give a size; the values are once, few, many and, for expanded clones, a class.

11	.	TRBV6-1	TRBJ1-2	ASSEAAPYGYT
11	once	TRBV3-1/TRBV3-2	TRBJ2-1	ASSPGRSSGQF
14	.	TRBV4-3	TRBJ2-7	ASSQDVEREWYEQY
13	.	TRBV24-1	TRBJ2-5	ATSEPEGTQETQY
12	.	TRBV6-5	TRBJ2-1	ASSYTGARNEQF
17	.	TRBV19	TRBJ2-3	ASSMARASGRAATDTQY
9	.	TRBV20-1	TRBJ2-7	SARDWGEQY
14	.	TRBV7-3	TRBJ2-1	ASSFRRTSGVNEQF
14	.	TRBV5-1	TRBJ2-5	ASSLTGTVTQETQY
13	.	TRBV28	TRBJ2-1	ASSLSGRNYNEQF
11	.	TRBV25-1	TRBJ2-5	ASSRQEVETQY
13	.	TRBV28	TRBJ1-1	ASTGGTAKNTEAF
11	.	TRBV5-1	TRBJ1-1	ASRVSPNTEAF
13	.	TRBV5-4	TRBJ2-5	ASSFAGTRRETQY
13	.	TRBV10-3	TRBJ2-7	AIGPSRGVTNEQY
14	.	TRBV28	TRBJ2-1	ASSSAASGGPGEQF
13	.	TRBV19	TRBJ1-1	ASSKEGAPGTEAF
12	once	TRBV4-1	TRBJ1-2	PTRREGADYGYT
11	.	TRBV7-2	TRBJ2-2	ASKGLAGMELF
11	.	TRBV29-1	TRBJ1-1	SVEGHGNTEAF
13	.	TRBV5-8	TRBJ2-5	ASQPRAGFQETQY